The clone carrying this TCR beta chain occurred many times. cDNA molecules, individually, were tagged with unique molecular identifiers. MiXCR, applied by TCRdb to the 5' RACE reads, yields one record per CDR3 protein. The sample includes roughly 30,000 distinct CDR3 sequences, roughly 5.8% of them seen just once. These data belong to a study of early T cells in non-severe SARS-CoV-2 infection. Study context: Unpaired chains resulted from sequencing bulk RNA of unsorted whole blood.

The V and J ends lost 3 bases and 9 bases respectively, with 15 bases between them. The V gene's germline CDR1 is SGHAT and CDR2 FQNNGV. CDR3 size: 14 residues. The receptor comes from an adult who was a healthcare worker with PCR-confirmed SARS-CoV-2 infection or an uninfected control (not recorded which). The genes are TRBV11-2 and TRBJ2-4; maybe TRBD2 (5 bases). Material for sequencing was whole blood. CDR3 coding DNA: TGTGCCAGCAGCTTGTTGGATAGCGCGGGCATTCAGTACTTC. As protein: CASSLLDSAGIQYF.